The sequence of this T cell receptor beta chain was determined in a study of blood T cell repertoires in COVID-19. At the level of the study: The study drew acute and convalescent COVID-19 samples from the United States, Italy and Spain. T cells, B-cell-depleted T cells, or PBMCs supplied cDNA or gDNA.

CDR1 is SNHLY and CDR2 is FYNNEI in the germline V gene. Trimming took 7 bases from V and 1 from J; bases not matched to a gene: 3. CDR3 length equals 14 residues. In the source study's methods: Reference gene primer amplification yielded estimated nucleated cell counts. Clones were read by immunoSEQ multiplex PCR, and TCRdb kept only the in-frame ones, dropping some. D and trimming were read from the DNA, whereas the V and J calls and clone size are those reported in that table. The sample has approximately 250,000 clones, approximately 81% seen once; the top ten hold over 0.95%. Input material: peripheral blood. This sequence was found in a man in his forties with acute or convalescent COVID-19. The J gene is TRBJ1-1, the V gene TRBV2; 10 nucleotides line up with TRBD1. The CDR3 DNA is TGTGCCAGCAAATGGGACAGGGGGAACACTGAAGCTTTCTTT. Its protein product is CASKWDRGNTEAFF. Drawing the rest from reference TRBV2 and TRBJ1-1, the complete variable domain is EPEVTQTPSHQVTQMGQEVILRCVPISNHLYFYWYRQILGQKVEFLVSFYNNEISEKSEIFDDQFSVERPDGSNFTLKIRSTKLEDSAMYFCASKWDRGNTEAFFGQGTRLTVV.